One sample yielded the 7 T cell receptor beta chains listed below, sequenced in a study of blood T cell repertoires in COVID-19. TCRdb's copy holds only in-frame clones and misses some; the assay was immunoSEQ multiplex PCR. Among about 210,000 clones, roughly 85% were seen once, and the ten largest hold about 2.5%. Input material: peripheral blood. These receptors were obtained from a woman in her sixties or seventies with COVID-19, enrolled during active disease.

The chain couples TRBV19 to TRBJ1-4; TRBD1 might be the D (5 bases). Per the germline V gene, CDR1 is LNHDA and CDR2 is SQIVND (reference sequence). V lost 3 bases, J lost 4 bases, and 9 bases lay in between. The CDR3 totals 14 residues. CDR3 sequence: CASSIGDFNEKLFF. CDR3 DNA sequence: TGTGCCAGTAGTATTGGGGACTTTAATGAAAAACTGTTTTTT.

The CDR3 bases are TGTGCCAGCAGCTTAAGGGCAGGGGTCTATGGCTACACCTTC. Its translation is CASSLRAGVYGYTF. The chain uses TRBV7-9 and TRBJ1-2, with D possibly matching TRBD1 (6 bases). V was cut by 2 bases and J by 4 bases, with 11 bases left in between. CDR1 and CDR2 (germline): SEHNR, FQNEAQ (reference sequence). The CDR3 extends over 14 amino acids.

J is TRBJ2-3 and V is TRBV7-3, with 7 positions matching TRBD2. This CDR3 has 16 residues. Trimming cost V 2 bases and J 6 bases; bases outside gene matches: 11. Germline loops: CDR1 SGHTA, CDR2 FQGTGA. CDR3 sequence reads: CASSLSVAGDVDTQYF. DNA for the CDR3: TGTGCCAGCAGCTTATCGGTCGCGGGAGATGTCGATACGCAGTATTTT.

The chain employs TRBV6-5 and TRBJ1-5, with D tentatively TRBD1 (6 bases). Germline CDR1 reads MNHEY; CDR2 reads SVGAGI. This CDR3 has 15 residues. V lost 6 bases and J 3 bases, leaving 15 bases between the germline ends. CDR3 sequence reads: CASSRGGDPNQPQHF. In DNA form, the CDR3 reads TGTGCCAGCAGCCGAGGGGGGGACCCCAATCAGCCCCAGCATTTT.

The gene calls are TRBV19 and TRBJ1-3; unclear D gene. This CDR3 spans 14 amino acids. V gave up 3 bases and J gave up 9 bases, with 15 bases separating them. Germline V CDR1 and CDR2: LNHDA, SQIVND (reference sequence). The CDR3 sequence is CASSIIDRRSTIYF. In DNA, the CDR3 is TGTGCCAGTAGTATTATTGACCGGAGAAGCACCATATATTTT.

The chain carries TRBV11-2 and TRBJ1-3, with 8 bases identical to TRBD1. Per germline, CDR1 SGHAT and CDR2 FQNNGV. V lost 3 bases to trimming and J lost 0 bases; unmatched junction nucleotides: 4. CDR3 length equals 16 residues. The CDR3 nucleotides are TGTGCCAGCAGCTTCCGACAGGGGAGCTCTGGAAACACCATATATTTT. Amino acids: CASSFRQGSSGNTIYF.

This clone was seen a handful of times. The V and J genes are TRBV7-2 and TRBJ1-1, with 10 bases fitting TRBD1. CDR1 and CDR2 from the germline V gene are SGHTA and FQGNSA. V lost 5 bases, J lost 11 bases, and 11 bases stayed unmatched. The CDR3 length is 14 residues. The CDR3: CASSQRQGALRAFF. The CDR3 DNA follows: TGTGCCAGCAGCCAAAGACAGGGGGCCCTAAGGGCTTTCTTT.